This T cell receptor beta chain emerged from a study of T cells in Graves' hyperthyroidism and ophthalmopathy. This CDR3 has 15 amino acids. CDR1 is KGHSH, CDR2 LQKENI, per germline. J gave up 5 bases and V 0 bases, and 1 base lay outside the gene matches. The investigators amplified TCR beta CDR3 regions from RNA transcripts. An initial round of RT-PCR targeting the TCR CDR3 relied on the HTBI primer set. A single record per CDR3 protein comes from TCRdb applying MiXCR to the multiplex PCR reads. The sample lists some 420,000 distinct CDR3 sequences, about an eighth occurring once. Study-wide results and caveats: The model predicted ophthalmopathy a median around 6.5 months before onset.

The sample holds many counts of this clonotype. Its antigen is as yet unknown. Based on clinical symptoms, serum thyroxine and TRAb, thyroid ultrasound and orbital computed tomography, diagnoses were reached. Using around 10 ml of fresh peripheral blood, PBMCs were prepared. The sequence was collected from a woman younger than 35 with Graves' hyperthyroidism. J is TRBJ1-4 and V is TRBV18; 9 bases are shared with TRBD1. Sequencing was performed on blood. As DNA, the CDR3 is TGTGCCAGCTCACCACCGGGACAGGGCAATGAAAAACTGTTTTTT. Amino acids: CASSPPGQGNEKLFF.